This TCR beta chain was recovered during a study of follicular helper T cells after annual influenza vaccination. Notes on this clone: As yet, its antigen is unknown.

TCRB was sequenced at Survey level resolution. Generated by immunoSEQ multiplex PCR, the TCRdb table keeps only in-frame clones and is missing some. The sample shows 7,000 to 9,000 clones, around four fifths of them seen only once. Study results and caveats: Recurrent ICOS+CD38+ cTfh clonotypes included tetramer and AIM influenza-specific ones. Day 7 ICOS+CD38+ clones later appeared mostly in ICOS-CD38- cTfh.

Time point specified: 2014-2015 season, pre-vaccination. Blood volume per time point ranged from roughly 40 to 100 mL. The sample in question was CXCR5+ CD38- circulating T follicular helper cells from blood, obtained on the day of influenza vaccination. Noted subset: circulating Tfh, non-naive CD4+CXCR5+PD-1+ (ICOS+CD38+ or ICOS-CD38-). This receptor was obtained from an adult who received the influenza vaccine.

CDR3 nucleotide sequence: TGTGCCAGCAGTTACTCGGTGGCAGGGGGCTACGAGCAGTACTTC. This translates into CASSYSVAGGYEQYF. This chain connects TRBV6-6 to TRBJ2-7; 7 nucleotides line up with TRBD1. V was clipped by 0 bases and J by 3 bases; unmatched bases: 5. CDR1 is MNHNY, CDR2 SVGAGI, per germline (reference sequence). CDR3 length equals 15 residues.